One and the same sample provided the 22 T cell receptor beta chains below, sequenced in a study of blood T cell repertoires in COVID-19. Generated by immunoSEQ multiplex PCR, the TCRdb table keeps only in-frame clones and is missing some. The table records around 200,000 clones, approximately 85% of them present only once. Sequencing was done on a sample of peripheral blood. These receptors came from a woman at least 80 years old with acute or convalescent COVID-19.

In its sample, this clone was seen a few times. The chain carries TRBV9 and TRBJ1-1, with D perhaps TRBD1 (5 bases). V was cut by 0 bases and J by 3 bases, with 6 bases left in between. Germline lookup yields CDR1 SGDLS and CDR2 YYNGEE. The CDR3 extends over 13 amino acids. This CDR3 is CASSVEGYTEAFF. Written as DNA, the CDR3 is TGTGCCAGCAGCGTAGAGGGGTACACTGAAGCTTTCTTT.

The V gene is TRBV4-3, the J gene TRBJ2-6, with 9 bases identical to TRBD1. The CDR3 loop spans 18 amino acids. The V gene's germline CDR1 is LGHNA and CDR2 YSLEER. V trimming: 2 bases; J trimming: 1 base; junction bases outside the gene matches: 6. The DNA of the CDR3 is TGCGCCAGCAGCCAACAAATACAGGGGGCATCTGGGGCCAACGTCCTGACTTTC. Its protein product is CASSQQIQGASGANVLTF.

CDR3 protein: CASSFWGGAFF. In nucleotides, the CDR3 is TGTGCCAGCAGTTTTTGGGGGGGGGCTTTCTTT. The V and J genes are TRBV27 and TRBJ1-1, with D possibly matching TRBD1 (5 bases). Germline V gene lookup returns CDR1 MNHEY and CDR2 SMNVEV (reference sequence). The CDR3 has 11 amino acids. V gave up 3 bases and J gave up 11 bases, with 10 bases separating them.

The chain combines TRBV19 with TRBJ1-1; TRBD1 matches at 9 bases. CDR1 LNHDA and CDR2 SQIVND come from the germline V gene (reference sequence). The V segment lost 6 bases and the J segment 6 bases; nucleotides outside the gene matches: 17. The CDR3 consists of 17 residues. CDR3 in amino acids: CASRLWTGVSFASEAFF. The DNA for the CDR3 is TGTGCCAGTAGACTGTGGACAGGGGTGTCTTTCGCGTCTGAAGCTTTCTTT.

The CDR3 DNA sequence: TGTGCCAGCAGCCTAACCGGGACAGGGATATATGGCTACACCTTC. It translates to CASSLTGTGIYGYTF. J is TRBJ1-2 and V is TRBV14; TRBD1 aligns across 9 bases. CDR3 length equals 15 residues. Germline V lookup: CDR1 SGHDN, CDR2 FVKESK. V dropped 4 bases and J dropped 5; count of bases not matched to a gene: 8.

The chain carries TRBV19 and TRBJ1-2, with D possibly matching TRBD1 (5 bases). There are 14 residues in the CDR3. Germline V CDR1 and CDR2: LNHDA, SQIVND (reference sequence). The germline V and J ends were trimmed by 5 bases and 3 bases, with 13 bases remaining between them. The CDR3 bases are TGTGCCAGTAGTGTGGCAGGGTGGGACTATGGCTACACCTTC. Translating gives CASSVAGWDYGYTF.

The chain joins TRBV5-1 to TRBJ1-2, with no clear D. Trimming pared 2 bases from V and 6 bases from J, leaving 17 bases between. CDR1 is SGHRS and CDR2 is YFSETQ in the germline V gene. The CDR3 extends over 15 amino acids. This CDR3 is CASSFGNVGMDGYTF. The CDR3 nucleotides read TGCGCCAGCAGCTTCGGGAACGTGGGGATGGATGGCTACACCTTC.

The gene calls are TRBV2 and TRBJ2-1, with TRBD2 identical over 14 bases. Germline V gene sequence: CDR1 SNHLY, CDR2 FYNNEI. The CDR3 length is 16 residues. The V segment lost 7 bases and the J segment 0 bases; nucleotides outside the gene matches: 2. CDR3 coding DNA: TGTGCCAGCACGGGGACTAGCGGGAGCTCCTACAATGAGCAGTTCTTC. Protein product: CASTGTSGSSYNEQFF.

The V and J genes are TRBV19 and TRBJ2-4; tentatively, D is TRBD1 (6 bases). The CDR3 spans 15 residues. CDR1 and CDR2 (germline): LNHDA, SQIVND (reference sequence). Trimming shortened V by 5 bases and J by 0 bases, and 11 bases separated the two germline ends. The CDR3 here is CASSRTDIAKNIQYF. The CDR3 nucleotides read TGTGCCAGTAGTCGGACAGACATAGCCAAAAACATTCAGTACTTC.

This clone came up many times. The rearrangement joins TRBV12-3 or TRBV12-4 to TRBJ1-2; the D is unclear. Trimming took off 6 bases at V and 4 bases at J, with 6 bases between the two ends. The CDR3 sequence is 11 residues long. The CDR3 DNA sequence: TGTGCCAGCAGCCCCCGCTATGGCTACACCTTC. Protein product: CASSPRYGYTF.

The chain links TRBV29-1 to TRBJ2-1, with D possibly being TRBD2 (6 bases). Per the germline V gene, CDR1 is SQVTM and CDR2 is ANQGSEA. V lost 4 bases, J lost 8 bases, and 15 bases lay in between. The CDR3 is made up of 13 amino acids. The CDR3 reads CSVAELAGDEQFF. CDR3 DNA sequence: TGCAGCGTTGCAGAACTAGCCGGCGATGAGCAGTTCTTC.

The rearrangement uses TRBV18 and TRBJ1-5, with D possibly matching TRBD1 (6 bases). Germline V gene data show CDR1 as KGHSH and CDR2 as LQKENI. The CDR3 runs 15 residues. The V and J ends lost 3 bases and 5 bases respectively, with 14 bases between them. This chain's CDR3 is CASSPVQGPDQPQHF. Written as DNA, the CDR3 is TGTGCCAGCTCACCTGTACAGGGACCGGATCAGCCCCAGCATTTT.

The gene calls are TRBV6-1 and TRBJ1-1; 7 nucleotides line up with TRBD1. The germline V gene has CDR1 MNHNS and CDR2 SASEGT. The V and J ends lost 5 bases and 1 base, in that order; junction bases with no gene match: 7. This CDR3 comprises 15 residues. The CDR3 region is CASSSNRGGNTEAFF. The DNA of the CDR3 is TGTGCCAGCAGTTCTAACAGGGGAGGGAACACTGAAGCTTTCTTT.

The CDR3 protein is CSVCAGFLNEQYF. The CDR3 bases are TGCAGCGTTTGTGCGGGGTTCTTAAACGAGCAGTACTTC. The chain recombines TRBV29-1 with TRBJ2-7; D may be TRBD2 (6 bases). V gave up 5 bases and J gave up 5 bases, with 16 bases separating them. The germline CDR1 and CDR2 sequences are SQVTM and ANQGSEA. CDR3 size: 13 residues.

The chain is built from TRBV11-2 and TRBJ2-7; 11 bases are shared with TRBD2. J gave up 1 base and V 5 bases, and 10 bases lay outside the gene matches. The CDR3 is made up of 17 amino acids. Germline V gene lookup returns CDR1 SGHAT and CDR2 FQNNGV. The CDR3, as DNA: TGTGCCAGCAGCACCCGGACTAGCGGGTATGTTTCCTACGAGCAGTACTTC. It specifies CASSTRTSGYVSYEQYF. The full variable domain, completed using reference TRBV11-2 and TRBJ2-7, is EAGVAQSPRYKIIEKRQSVAFWCNPISGHATLYWYQQILGQGPKLLIQFQNNGVVDDSQLPKDRFSAERLKGVDSTLKIQPAKLEDSAVYLCASSTRTSGYVSYEQYFGPGTRLTVT.

V is TRBV7-3 and J is TRBJ2-2; no definite D call. From germline, CDR1 is SGHTA and CDR2 FQGTGA. The CDR3 loop spans 15 amino acids. The germline V and J ends were trimmed by 3 bases and 1 base, with 9 bases remaining between them. The CDR3 protein is CASSFPQKNTGELFF. CDR3 bases: TGTGCCAGCAGCTTCCCACAGAAGAACACCGGGGAGCTGTTTTTT.

The chain carries TRBV25-1 and TRBJ2-2; no clear D. Trimming pared 1 base from V and 4 bases from J, leaving 7 bases between. The CDR3 sequence is 14 residues long. Germline assignment: CDR1 MGHDK and CDR2 SYGVNS. In DNA form, the CDR3 reads TGTGCCAGCAGTGAATTTACTGCCACCGGGGAGCTGTTTTTT. Its translation is CASSEFTATGELFF.

The chain recombines TRBV15 with TRBJ1-2; D is ambiguous. Germline V gene sequence: CDR1 LNHNV, CDR2 YYDKDF (reference sequence). CDR3 length: 16 residues. V lost 4 bases and J 1 base, leaving 16 bases between the germline ends. Here the CDR3 DNA reads TGTGCCACCAGCAAAGGACCTCCGGGAGGTAACTATGGCTACACCTTC. Translating gives CATSKGPPGGNYGYTF.

The chain uses TRBV3-1 (or the pseudogene TRBV3-2) and TRBJ2-7, with 7 nucleotides matching TRBD1. Germline V gene lookup returns CDR1 LGHDT and CDR2 YNNKEL (reference sequence). Trimming removed 4 bases from V and 0 bases from J; junction bases left unmatched: 9. The CDR3 covers 16 residues. CDR3 region: CASSRSGTEPSYEQYF. The CDR3 nucleotides read TGTGCCAGCAGCCGATCCGGGACAGAGCCCTCCTACGAGCAGTACTTC.

J is TRBJ2-1 and V is TRBV7-2; TRBD1 agrees at 7 bases. Trimming removed 2 bases from V and 9 bases from J; junction bases left unmatched: 13. Germline V lookup: CDR1 SGHTA, CDR2 FQGNSA. The CDR3 contains 16 residues. This chain's CDR3 is CASSLSRLARGSEQFF. CDR3 bases: TGTGCCAGCAGCTTAAGTCGGCTAGCCAGGGGGAGTGAGCAGTTCTTC.

The chain recombines TRBV29-1 with TRBJ1-1; D not certain. Trimming removed 2 bases at V and 3 bases at J, with 13 bases between. There are 14 residues in the CDR3. The germline CDR1 and CDR2 sequences are SQVTM and ANQGSEA. The CDR3 DNA sequence: TGCAGCGTTGAAAGGGAGGCCGGTTACACTGAAGCTTTCTTT. This translates into CSVEREAGYTEAFF.

V and J are TRBV7-8 and TRBJ1-5; D not certain. The CDR3 length is 13 residues. V dropped 3 bases and J dropped 14 bases, with 17 bases sitting between them. The germline V gene has CDR1 SGHVS and CDR2 FQNEAQ. CDR3 DNA sequence: TGTGCCAGCAGCTTTTCGAGATTGGGCCCCAAGCATTTT. Amino acids: CASSFSRLGPKHF.